This passage covers 22 T cell receptor beta chains from one sample sequenced in a study of technical replicates of blood from a handful of donors. Assay used: immunoSEQ multiplex PCR; TCRdb lists only in-frame clones, some missing. This sample yields around 100,000 clones, of which 96% are seen a single time; 0.36% belongs to the top ten. Input material: T cells isolated from PBMCs. These receptors were taken from a human donor in good health.

This clone has only a few counts. The rearrangement joins TRBV6-5 to TRBJ1-1; TRBD1 matches 8 bases. The junction had 0 bases not matched to a gene; V was cut back by 5 bases and J by 1 base. Germline lookup yields CDR1 MNHEY and CDR2 SVGAGI. The CDR3 extends over 13 amino acids. CDR3 sequence (DNA): TGTGCCAGCAGTGGACAGGGGAACACTGAAGCTTTCTTT. Translating it yields CASSGQGNTEAFF.

This sequence joins TRBV30 and TRBJ2-2; D is undetermined. The CDR3 is made up of 13 amino acids. Germline V gives CDR1 GTSNPN, CDR2 SVGIG (reference sequence). V lost 3 bases, J lost 0 bases, and 5 bases lay in between. CDR3 nucleotides: TGTGCCTGGAGCCGCGCGAACACCGGGGAGCTGTTTTTT. Protein: CAWSRANTGELFF.

Regarding this clone: Its ends do not fully match the called genes, so a read error is possible. The chain uses TRBV30 and TRBJ2-5; 12 nucleotides align to TRBD2. The V gene's germline CDR1 is GTSNPN and CDR2 SVGIG (reference sequence). CDR3 size: 16 residues. The chain's CDR3 is CAWRENRLAGVETQYF. CDR3 nucleotide sequence: TGTGCTTGGAGGGAAAACCGACTAGCGGGAGTTGAGACCCAGTACTTC.

The rearrangement links TRBV9 to TRBJ2-1; 7 positions match TRBD1. The length of the CDR3 is 16 residues. J lost 2 bases, V lost 2 bases, and 7 bases had no gene match. Germline CDR1 reads SGDLS; CDR2 reads YYNGEE. The CDR3: CASSVNPGTAYNEQFF. In DNA form, the CDR3 reads TGTGCCAGCAGCGTTAACCCAGGGACAGCCTACAATGAGCAGTTCTTC.

The rearrangement links TRBV19 to TRBJ1-1; perhaps TRBD1 as D (6 bases). V gave up 5 bases and J gave up 5 bases, with 18 bases separating them. This CDR3 comprises 15 residues. The germline CDR1 and CDR2 sequences are LNHDA and SQIVND (reference sequence). The CDR3 reads CASSGGTGRETEAFF. The CDR3 bases are TGTGCCAGTAGTGGCGGCACAGGGAGAGAAACTGAAGCTTTCTTT.

The chain joins TRBV27 to TRBJ1-5; 7 nucleotides align to TRBD1. Germline V lookup: CDR1 MNHEY, CDR2 SMNVEV (reference sequence). V trimming: 5 bases; J trimming: 3 bases; junction bases outside the gene matches: 7. This CDR3 is built from 15 residues. The CDR3 spells CASSLQGLVNQPQHF. The CDR3 DNA reads TGTGCCAGCAGTCTACAGGGGTTGGTCAATCAGCCCCAGCATTTT.

The rearrangement links TRBV4-2 to TRBJ2-3; 8 positions agree with TRBD2. J lost 4 bases, V lost 0 bases, and 9 bases had no gene match. Germline V gene lookup returns CDR1 LGHNA and CDR2 YNFKEQ. The CDR3 extends over 17 amino acids. CDR3: CASSQDQEREMADTQYF. The CDR3 region has the DNA TGTGCCAGCAGCCAAGATCAGGAGCGGGAGATGGCAGATACGCAGTATTTT.

The chain links TRBV6-5 to TRBJ2-1; 8 bases map to TRBD2. Germline V gives CDR1 MNHEY, CDR2 SVGAGI. The V gene end was trimmed by 5 bases and the J gene end by 8 bases; junction bases not matched to a gene: 5. This CDR3 spans 13 amino acids. In nucleotides, the CDR3 is TGTGCCAGCAGTACGGGACTAGTCGATGAGCAGTTCTTC. It encodes CASSTGLVDEQFF.

The V and J genes are TRBV27 and TRBJ1-1, with a weak D call TRBD1 (6 bases). The CDR3 covers 13 residues. From germline, CDR1 is MNHEY and CDR2 SMNVEV (reference sequence). V was trimmed by 4 bases and J by 0 bases, leaving 6 bases between them. CDR3 in amino acids: CASSYRVNTEAFF. The CDR3, as DNA: TGTGCCAGCAGTTACAGGGTGAACACTGAAGCTTTCTTT.

The chain joins TRBV2 to TRBJ1-1; 10 positions match TRBD1. The CDR3 runs 13 residues. With V trimmed by 3 bases and J by 11 bases, 6 bases remained unmatched. Germline CDR1 reads SNHLY; CDR2 reads FYNNEI. CDR3: CASSEGQGIRAFF. For the CDR3, the DNA is TGTGCCAGCAGTGAGGGACAGGGGATCAGGGCTTTCTTT.

This sequence joins TRBV19 and TRBJ2-3; TRBD1 matches 8 bases. The CDR3 loop spans 16 amino acids. With V trimmed by 4 bases and J by 9 bases, 15 bases remained unmatched. CDR1 is LNHDA, CDR2 SQIVND, per germline (reference sequence). CDR3 in DNA: TGTGCCAGTAGTAAGCCCGGACAGGGCCGAGGAGGGACGCAGTATTTT. The encoded protein is CASSKPGQGRGGTQYF.

The chain has TRBV25-1 and TRBJ1-1; TRBD1 is a possible D gene (6 bases). Deletions cut 3 bases from V and 2 bases from J, with 10 bases between. Germline CDR1 is MGHDK and CDR2 is SYGVNS. The CDR3 is made up of 14 amino acids. The CDR3 DNA reads TGTGCCAGCAGTGAGGGGGCAATTAACACTGAAGCTTTCTTT. Translation gives CASSEGAINTEAFF. The full variable domain, with the rest looked up from reference TRBV25-1 and TRBJ1-1, is EADIYQTPRYLVIGTGKKITLECSQTMGHDKMYWYQQDPGMELHLIHYSYGVNSTEKGDLSSESTVSRIRTEHFPLTLESARPSHTSQYLCASSEGAINTEAFFGQGTRLTVV.

The chain employs TRBV4-2 and TRBJ2-5; the D is unclear. Germline V gene data show CDR1 as LGHNA and CDR2 as YNFKEQ. This CDR3 contains 15 residues. V was trimmed by 0 bases and J by 3 bases, leaving 11 bases between them. The CDR3: CASSQEELNEETQYF. The CDR3 region has the DNA TGTGCCAGCAGCCAAGAAGAACTCAACGAAGAGACCCAGTACTTC.

V and J are TRBV9 and TRBJ2-5; 8 bases are shared with TRBD1. Germline CDR1 reads SGDLS; CDR2 reads YYNGEE. The CDR3 is 16 amino acids. V was pared by 3 bases and J by 3 bases, with 10 bases of the junction left unmatched. The CDR3 region has the DNA TGTGCCAGCAGCGATAAGGACAGGGAGAGAAAAGAGACCCAGTACTTC. Amino acids: CASSDKDRERKETQYF.

The chain has TRBV19 and TRBJ1-2, with a possible D match to TRBD1 (5 bases). Germline V gene data show CDR1 as LNHDA and CDR2 as SQIVND (reference sequence). This CDR3 comprises 15 residues. Trimming took 1 base from V and 8 from J, leaving 17 bases between them. Here the CDR3 reads CASSIVEQDMGGYTF. In DNA form, the CDR3 reads TGTGCCAGTAGTATAGTGGAACAGGACATGGGCGGCTACACCTTC. The full variable domain, completed using reference TRBV19 and TRBJ1-2, is DGGITQSPKYLFRKEGQNVTLSCEQNLNHDAMYWYRQDPGQGLRLIYYSQIVNDFQKGDIAEGYSVSREKKESFPLTVTSAQKNPTAFYLCASSIVEQDMGGYTFGSGTRLTVV.

Written as DNA, the CDR3 is TGCGCCAGCAGCTTGTACGGGTTGGAGGACAACACTGAAGCTTTCTTT. Its protein is CASSLYGLEDNTEAFF. The rearrangement links TRBV5-1 to TRBJ1-1; D gene unclear. The V gene's germline CDR1 is SGHRS and CDR2 YFSETQ. The CDR3 has 16 amino acids. Trimming removed 1 base at V and 2 bases at J, with 15 bases between. Full variable domain (outside the CDR3, taken from reference TRBV5-1 and TRBJ1-1): KAGVTQTPRYLIKTRGQQVTLSCSPISGHRSVSWYQQTPGQGLQFLFEYFSETQRNKGNFPGRFSGRQFSNSRSEMNVSTLELGDSALYLCASSLYGLEDNTEAFFGQGTRLTVV.

This clone was counted only a few times. The chain couples TRBV25-1 to TRBJ1-2; D may be TRBD1 (6 bases). The length of the CDR3 is 14 residues. Germline values: CDR1 MGHDK, CDR2 SYGVNS. Trimming removed 2 bases from V and 0 bases from J, with 7 bases in between. The DNA of the CDR3 is TGTGCCAGCAGTGAACAGGGGCCTAACTATGGCTACACCTTC. Its translation: CASSEQGPNYGYTF.

This chain connects TRBV5-1 to TRBJ2-1; maybe TRBD2 (5 bases). Germline lookup yields CDR1 SGHRS and CDR2 YFSETQ. The length of the CDR3 is 10 residues. The CDR3 bases are TGCCCGGGCGGGTACAATGAGCAGTTCTTC. Its translation is CPGGYNEQFF.

This clone was detected once. At one end the junction does not follow the germline gene, possibly because of a read error. The V call is TRBV7-7, the J call TRBJ2-1; 11 positions agree with TRBD2. The CDR3 runs 16 residues. Germline loops: CDR1 SSHAT, CDR2 FNYEAQ (reference sequence). The CDR3 coding sequence is TGTGCTAGCAGCCATACTAGCGGGGGACTCTACAATGAGCAGTTCTTC. It encodes CASSHTSGGLYNEQFF.

This chain uses TRBV7-8 with TRBJ2-1, with unresolved D. With 5 bases removed from V and 6 bases from J, the gap between germline ends came to 14 bases. The length of the CDR3 is 14 residues. Germline V gene sequence: CDR1 SGHVS, CDR2 FQNEAQ. In DNA form, the CDR3 reads TGTGCCAGCAGCCCGCGAGGTGAGGCCAATGAGCAGTTCTTC. Protein: CASSPRGEANEQFF.

J is TRBJ1-1 and V is TRBV7-9; D call uncertain. This CDR3 has 14 residues. The germline V gene has CDR1 SEHNR and CDR2 FQNEAQ (reference sequence). V lost 8 bases to trimming and J lost 5 bases, with 18 bases between them. The CDR3 loop is CASQNLGPGTEAFF. CDR3 DNA sequence: TGTGCCAGCCAAAACCTTGGACCGGGGACTGAAGCTTTCTTT.

This sequence joins TRBV6-4 and TRBJ1-2; TRBD1 might be the D (5 bases). The CDR3 consists of 15 residues. V lost 4 bases to trimming and J lost 0 bases, with 12 bases between them. Germline CDR1 MRHNA, CDR2 SNTAGT. In DNA form, the CDR3 reads TGTGCCAGCAGTGTAACAGGACAAGCTAACTATGGCTACACCTTC. Its translation: CASSVTGQANYGYTF.